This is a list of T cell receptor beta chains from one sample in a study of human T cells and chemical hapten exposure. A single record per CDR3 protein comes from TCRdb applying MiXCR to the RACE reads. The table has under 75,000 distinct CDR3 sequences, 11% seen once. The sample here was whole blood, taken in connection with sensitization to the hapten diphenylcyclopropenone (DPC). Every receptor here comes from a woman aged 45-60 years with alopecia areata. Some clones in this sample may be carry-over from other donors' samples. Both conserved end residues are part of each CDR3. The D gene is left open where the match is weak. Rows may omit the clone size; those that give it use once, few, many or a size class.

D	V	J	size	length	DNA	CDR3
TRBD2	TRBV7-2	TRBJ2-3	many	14	TGTGCCAGCAGCTTAGACAGACTAGCGGATACGCAGTATTTT	CASSLDRLADTQYF
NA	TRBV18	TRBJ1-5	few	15	TGTGCCAGCTCACCGACAGAGCTCCTAAATCAGCCCCAGCATTTT	CASSPTELLNQPQHF
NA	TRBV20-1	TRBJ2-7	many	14	TGCAGTGCTTTCCGGGACTTAAGCTCCTACGAGCAGTACTTC	CSAFRDLSSYEQYF
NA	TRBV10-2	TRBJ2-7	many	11	TGCGCCAGCAGTGAGTACTACGAGCAGTACTTC	CASSEYYEQYF
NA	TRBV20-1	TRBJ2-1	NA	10	TGCAGTGCCCCGACCCGGGAGCAGTTCTTC	CSAPTREQFF
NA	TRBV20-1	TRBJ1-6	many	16	TGCAGTGCTAGGGGCGGGGGCGCAGGGGTTAATTCACCCCTCCACTTT	CSARGGGAGVNSPLHF
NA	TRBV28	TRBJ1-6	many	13	TGTGCCAGCAGTTTATCGTGGAATTCACCCCTCCACTTT	CASSLSWNSPLHF
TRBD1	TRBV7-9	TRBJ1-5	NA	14	TGTGCCAGCAGCTATAGGGGGCCCCTAGAACCCCAGCATTTT	CASSYRGPLEPQHF
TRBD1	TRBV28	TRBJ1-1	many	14	TGTGCCAGCAGTTCAGCGGACAGGTGGGCTGAAGCTTTCTTT	CASSSADRWAEAFF
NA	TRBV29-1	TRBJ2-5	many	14	TGCAGCGTTCCATTCGTTGACAGTCAAGAGACCCAGTACTTC	CSVPFVDSQETQYF
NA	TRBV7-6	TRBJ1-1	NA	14	TGTGCCAGCAGCTTAGCGCCACCCCCCGGCGAAGCTTTCTTT	CASSLAPPPGEAFF
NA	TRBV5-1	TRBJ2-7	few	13	TGCGCCAGCAGCTTGGATCGCGGTTACGAGCAGTACTTC	CASSLDRGYEQYF
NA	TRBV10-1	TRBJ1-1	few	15	TGCGCCAGCCACGCGCCGCCCTCCGACTCGGCTGAAGCTTTCTTT	CASHAPPSDSAEAFF
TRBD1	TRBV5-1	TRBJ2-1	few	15	TGCGCCAGCAGCTGGGGGTCAACAGGGGCCAATGAGCAGTTCTTC	CASSWGSTGANEQFF
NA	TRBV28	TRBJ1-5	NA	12	TGTGCCAGCAACGTTGGGAGTCAGCCCCAGCATTTT	CASNVGSQPQHF
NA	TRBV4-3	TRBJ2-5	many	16	TGCGCCAGCAGCCAAGACCGTAAGGGGGGCGAAGAGACCCAGTACTTC	CASSQDRKGGEETQYF
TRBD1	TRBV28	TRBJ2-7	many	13	TGTGCCAGCACTACAGGGGGACCCTACGAGCAGTACTTC	CASTTGGPYEQYF
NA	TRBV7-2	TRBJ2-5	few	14	TGTGCCAGCAGCCGATCGCAGCTTTCAGAGACCCAGTACTTC	CASSRSQLSETQYF
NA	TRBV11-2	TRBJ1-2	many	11	TGTGCCAGCACCACAGGAGGCGGCTACACCTTC	CASTTGGGYTF
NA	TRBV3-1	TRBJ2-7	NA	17	TGTGCCAGCAGCCAAGATTACGGTTCGGTAGTAACCTACGAGCAGTACTTC	CASSQDYGSVVTYEQYF
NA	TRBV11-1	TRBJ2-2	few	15	TGTGCCAGCAGCTTATTTCCAGCGAACACCGGGGAGCTGTTTTTT	CASSLFPANTGELFF
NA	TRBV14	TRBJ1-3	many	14	TGTGCCAGCAGCCAAGAGATCTCTGGAAACACCATATATTTT	CASSQEISGNTIYF
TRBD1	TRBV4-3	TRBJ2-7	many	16	TGCGCCAGCAGCCGAGAGACAGGGGCCAGAGGCTACGAGCAGTACTTC	CASSRETGARGYEQYF
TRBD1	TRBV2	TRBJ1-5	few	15	TGTGTCAGTGCCCGGGACAGGGGAACGAATCAGCCCCAGCATTTT	CVSARDRGTNQPQHF
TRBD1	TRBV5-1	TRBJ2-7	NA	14	TGCGCCAGCAGCTTAGGACAGGCTTCCTACGAGCAGTACTTC	CASSLGQASYEQYF
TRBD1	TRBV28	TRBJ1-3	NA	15	TGTGCCAGCAGTCCGTGGACAGGGACTGGAAACACCATATATTTT	CASSPWTGTGNTIYF
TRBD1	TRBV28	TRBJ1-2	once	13	TGTGCCAGCAGTTCAGGGGGGGCCTATGGCTACACCTTC	CASSSGGAYGYTF
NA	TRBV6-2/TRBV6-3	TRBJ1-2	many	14	TGTGCCAGCAGTAGGGACGGGCCCTACTATGGCTACACCTTC	CASSRDGPYYGYTF
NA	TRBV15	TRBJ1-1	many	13	TGTGCCACCAGCAGAGGTGGGATCACTGAAGCTTTCTTT	CATSRGGITEAFF
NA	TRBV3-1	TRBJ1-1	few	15	TGTGCCAGCAGCCATCTCCGGGTCTTGAACACTGAAGCTTTCTTT	CASSHLRVLNTEAFF
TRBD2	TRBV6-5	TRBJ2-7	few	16	TGTGCCAGCAGTTACTCCGCTAGCGGGGGAAACTACGAGCAGTACTTC	CASSYSASGGNYEQYF
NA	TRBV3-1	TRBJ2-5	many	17	TGTGCCAGCAGCCAAGATCGCCTAGCAGGGGGAGGAGAGACCCAGTACTTC	CASSQDRLAGGGETQYF
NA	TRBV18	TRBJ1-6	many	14	TGTGCCAGCTCACCGGTGGAGTTTTCATCACCCCTCCACTTT	CASSPVEFSSPLHF
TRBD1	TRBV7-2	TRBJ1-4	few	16	TGTGCCAGCAGCTCACAAAGGGACAGGTGGAGCGAAAAACTGTTTTTT	CASSSQRDRWSEKLFF
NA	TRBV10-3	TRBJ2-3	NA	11	TGTGCCATCAGTGAGGAGGATACGCAGTATTTT	CAISEEDTQYF
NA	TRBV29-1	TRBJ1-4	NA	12	TGCAGCGTTGGTCAAGGTCGGGAAAAACTGTTTTTT	CSVGQGREKLFF
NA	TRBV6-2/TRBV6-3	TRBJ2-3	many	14	TGTGCCAGCAGTTACAGGTACCGCACAGATACGCAGTATTTT	CASSYRYRTDTQYF
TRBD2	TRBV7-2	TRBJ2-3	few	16	TGTGCCAGCAGCACGGGGGGCCTAGCGGGAACAGATACGCAGTATTTT	CASSTGGLAGTDTQYF
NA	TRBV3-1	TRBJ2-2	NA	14	TGTGCCAGCAGCCAAGCCTTTGGCACCGGGGAGCTGTTTTTT	CASSQAFGTGELFF
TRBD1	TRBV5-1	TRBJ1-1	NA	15	TGCGCCAGCAGCTCTGTCCGGGACAGGGGGACTGAAGCTTTCTTT	CASSSVRDRGTEAFF
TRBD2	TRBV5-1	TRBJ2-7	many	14	TGCGCCAGCCGCCCGGGACTAGCCACCGACGAGCAGTACTTC	CASRPGLATDEQYF
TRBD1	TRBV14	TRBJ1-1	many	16	TGTGCCAGCAGCCAACTCCTCGGACAGGGGGCGAATGAAGCTTTCTTT	CASSQLLGQGANEAFF
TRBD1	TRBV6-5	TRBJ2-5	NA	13	TGTGCCAGCAGTTACTCTGGACAGGGGACCCAGTACTTC	CASSYSGQGTQYF
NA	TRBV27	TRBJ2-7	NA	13	TGTGCCAGCAGCCTGGGGCCCGACAGCGAGCAGTACTTC	CASSLGPDSEQYF
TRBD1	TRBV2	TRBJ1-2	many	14	TGTGCCAGCAGTCCCCTCGGACAGGGAGGGGGCTACACCTTC	CASSPLGQGGGYTF
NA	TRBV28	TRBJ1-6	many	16	TGTGCCAGCAATCCCACCCCGCGAACAGGGTATTCACCCCTCCACTTT	CASNPTPRTGYSPLHF
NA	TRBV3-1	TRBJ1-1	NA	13	TGTGCCAGCGGATTTGGCAGGGTTACTGAAGCTTTCTTT	CASGFGRVTEAFF
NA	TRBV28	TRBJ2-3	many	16	TGTGCCAGCAGTATCCTGGAAGCGGCACGCACAGATACGCAGTATTTT	CASSILEAARTDTQYF
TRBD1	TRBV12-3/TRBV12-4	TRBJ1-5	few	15	TGTGCCAGCAGCGCTGGACAGGGCTTCAATCAGCCCCAGCATTTT	CASSAGQGFNQPQHF
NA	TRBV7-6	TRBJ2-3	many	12	TGTGCCAGCAGCTCGGGGGCAGATACGCAGTATTTT	CASSSGADTQYF
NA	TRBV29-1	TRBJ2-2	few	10	TGCAGCGTTGAGGCCGGGGAGCTGTTTTTT	CSVEAGELFF
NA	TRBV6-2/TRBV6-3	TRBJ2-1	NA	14	TGTGCCAGCAGTTACCAGGGGACCTACAATGAGCAGTTCTTC	CASSYQGTYNEQFF
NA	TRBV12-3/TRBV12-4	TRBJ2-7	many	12	TGTGCCAGCAGTTTACAGGGGTACGAGCAGTACTTC	CASSLQGYEQYF
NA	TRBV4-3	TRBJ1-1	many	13	TGCGCCAGCAGCCCCTGGGTCCGCACTGAAGCTTTCTTT	CASSPWVRTEAFF
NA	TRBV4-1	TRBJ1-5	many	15	TGCGCCAGCAGCCAAGCTGTGGACAGCTATTTGCCCCAGCATTTT	CASSQAVDSYLPQHF
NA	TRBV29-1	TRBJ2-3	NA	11	TGCAGCGTTGGAGGGACAGATACGCAGTATTTT	CSVGGTDTQYF
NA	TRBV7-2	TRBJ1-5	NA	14	TGTGCCAGCAGCTCGCAGGTTTTGGAGGGGGCCCAGCATTTT	CASSSQVLEGAQHF
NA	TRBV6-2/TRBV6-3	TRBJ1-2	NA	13	TGTGCCAGCAGTTACTCGAGTTATTATGGCTACACCTTC	CASSYSSYYGYTF
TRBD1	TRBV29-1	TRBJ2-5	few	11	TGCAGCGGGACAGGGTCGGAGACCCAGTACTTC	CSGTGSETQYF
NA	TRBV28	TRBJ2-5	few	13	TGTGCCAGCAGTTTGAATTCTGGCGAGACCCAGTACTTC	CASSLNSGETQYF